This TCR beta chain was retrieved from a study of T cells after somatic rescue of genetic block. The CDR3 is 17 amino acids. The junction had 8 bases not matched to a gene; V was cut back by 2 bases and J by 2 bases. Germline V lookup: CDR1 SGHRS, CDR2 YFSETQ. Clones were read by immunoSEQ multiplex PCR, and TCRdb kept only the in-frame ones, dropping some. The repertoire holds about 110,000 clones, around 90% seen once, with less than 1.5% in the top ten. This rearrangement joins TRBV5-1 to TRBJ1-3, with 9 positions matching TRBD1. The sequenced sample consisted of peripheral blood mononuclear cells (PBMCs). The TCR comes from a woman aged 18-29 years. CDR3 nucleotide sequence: TGCGCCAGCAGCTTAAAGGACAGGGGTGCGGCTGGAAACACCATATATTTT. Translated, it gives CASSLKDRGAAGNTIYF.